Listed below are T cell receptor beta chains from one sample, sequenced in a study of CD8+ T cells in alopecia areata. Here immunoSEQ multiplex PCR was the method, and the copy in TCRdb shows in-frame clones only, minus some. The sample includes some 160,000 clones, about three fifths of them seen just once. The sequencing sample was made of CD8+ T cells sorted from blood. The receptors derive from a human donor in good health. Each CDR3 is given with its conserved first and last residue. Each record gives: CDR3 protein, CDR3 DNA, J gene, D gene, clone size, V gene. A D gene is named only where the DNA matches it firmly. Some rows mark clone size as missing; the rest say once, few, many or name a class of expanded clone.

CASSLGPNQPQHF	TGTGCCAGCAGTTTGGGACCGAATCAGCCCCAGCATTTT	TRBJ1-5	NA	few	TRBV27
CASSVQGAYEQYF	TGTGCCAGCAGCGTGCAGGGCGCCTACGAGCAGTACTTC	TRBJ2-7	NA	NA	TRBV9
CASSSTAGGVESEQYF	TGCGCCAGCAGCTCCACCGCAGGGGGAGTAGAAAGCGAGCAGTACTTC	TRBJ2-7	TRBD1	once	TRBV5-1
CASSSQTSAAAYEQYF	TGTGCCAGCAGCTCCCAGACTAGCGCCGCCGCCTACGAGCAGTACTTC	TRBJ2-7	TRBD2	NA	TRBV7-8
CASSLVWRETQYF	TGCGCCAGCAGCTTGGTTTGGCGGGAGACCCAGTACTTC	TRBJ2-5	NA	once	TRBV5-1
CASSDPLRASFEQYF	TGTGCCAGCAGTGATCCCCTGAGGGCTAGCTTCGAGCAGTACTTC	TRBJ2-7	NA	NA	TRBV2
CASSEVWGQYF	TGTGCCAGCAGTGAAGTCTGGGGGCAGTATTTT	TRBJ2-3	NA	NA	TRBV25-1
CASSQGQQETQYF	TGTGCCAGCAGCCAGGGACAGCAAGAGACCCAGTACTTC	TRBJ2-5	TRBD1	NA	TRBV28
CASTAGYEQFF	TGTGCCAGCACCGCGGGATATGAGCAGTTCTTC	TRBJ2-1	NA	NA	TRBV2
CSCFNVDTQYF	TGCAGCTGCTTTAATGTAGATACGCAGTATTTT	TRBJ2-3	NA	few	TRBV29-1
CASGFPSIGYTF	TGTGCCAGCGGATTCCCCTCGATAGGCTACACCTTC	TRBJ1-2	NA	few	TRBV27
CASRNGRSPLHF	TGTGCCAGCAGAAACGGACGGAGCCCCCTGCATTTT	TRBJ1-5	NA	NA	TRBV6-5
CASSVHSQETQYF	TGTGCCAGCAGCGTCCACAGTCAAGAGACCCAGTACTTC	TRBJ2-5	NA	NA	TRBV9
CASSHSAPLADQETQYF	TGTGCCAGCAGCCATTCTGCGCCACTAGCGGACCAAGAGACCCAGTACTTC	TRBJ2-5	TRBD2	few	TRBV25-1
CATHGRSSYNEQFF	TGTGCCACCCACGGGAGGAGCTCCTACAATGAGCAGTTCTTC	TRBJ2-1	TRBD2	NA	TRBV19
CSVVHEGGKNTGELFF	TGCAGCGTTGTCCACGAGGGTGGGAAGAACACCGGGGAGCTGTTTTTT	TRBJ2-2	NA	few	TRBV29-1
CASSSSPGQGLYNEQFF	TGTGCCAGCAGCTCTAGCCCGGGACAGGGGTTATACAATGAGCAGTTCTTC	TRBJ2-1	TRBD1	NA	TRBV7-2
CASSDILTYEQYF	TGTGCCAGCAGTGACATCCTGACCTACGAGCAGTACTTC	TRBJ2-7	NA	NA	TRBV25-1
CASSPGRASGQPQHF	TGTGCCAGCTCACCTGGCAGGGCAAGTGGTCAGCCCCAGCATTTT	TRBJ1-5	NA	NA	TRBV18
CSVETGGYEQYF	TGCAGCGTTGAAACGGGAGGATACGAGCAGTACTTC	TRBJ2-7	TRBD2	few	TRBV29-1
CASSLGSAYEQYF	TGTGCCAGCAGTTTGGGGTCAGCCTACGAGCAGTACTTC	TRBJ2-7	NA	NA	TRBV27
CASSLRLGWETQYF	TGTGCCAGCAGTCTCCGACTAGGGTGGGAGACCCAGTACTTC	TRBJ2-5	NA	NA	TRBV27
CASTPQDRGLTEAFF	TGTGCCAGTACACCCCAGGACAGGGGGTTGACTGAAGCTTTCTTT	TRBJ1-1	TRBD1	few	TRBV6-5
CASSPMRTSSYEQYF	TGTGCCAGCAGCCCAATGCGCACCTCCAGCTACGAGCAGTACTTC	TRBJ2-7	NA	NA	TRBV7-9
CASSSPRQGEDTQYF	TGTGCCAGCAGTTCTCCCCGACAGGGCGAAGATACGCAGTATTTT	TRBJ2-3	TRBD1	few	TRBV6-5
CASSLAGNQETQYF	TGTGCCAGTAGTTTAGCCGGGAACCAAGAGACCCAGTACTTC	TRBJ2-5	NA	NA	TRBV19
CASSLGRGQGAYEQYF	TGCGCCAGCAGTCTCGGTCGGGGACAGGGGGCCTACGAGCAGTACTTC	TRBJ2-7	TRBD1	NA	TRBV5-1
CAGSDTGHEQYF	TGTGCCGGTTCTGACACCGGCCACGAGCAGTACTTC	TRBJ2-7	NA	NA	TRBV7-9
CASSVGQGGTYEQYF	TGTGCCAGCAGCGTCGGACAGGGGGGCACCTACGAGCAGTACTTC	TRBJ2-7	TRBD1	NA	TRBV9
CASSSLSATYEQYF	TGTGCCAGCAGCTCCCTCAGCGCGACCTACGAGCAGTACTTC	TRBJ2-7	NA	NA	TRBV13
CATTRLADSTDTQYF	TGTGCCACCACCCGACTAGCGGATAGCACAGATACGCAGTATTTT	TRBJ2-3	TRBD2	few	TRBV15
CSVVSNYGYTF	TGCAGCGTTGTCAGCAACTATGGCTACACCTTC	TRBJ1-2	NA	NA	TRBV29-1
CASSEDGSSYEQYF	TGTGCCAGCAGCGAGGACGGAAGCTCCTACGAGCAGTACTTC	TRBJ2-7	NA	NA	TRBV5-5
CATSGVYNEQFF	TGTGCCACTAGCGGGGTCTACAATGAGCAGTTCTTC	TRBJ2-1	TRBD2	NA	TRBV19
CASRTQGNSNQPQHF	TGCGCCAGCAGGACACAGGGCAATAGCAATCAGCCCCAGCATTTT	TRBJ1-5	NA	NA	TRBV23-1
CASSVGVAGHEQFF	TGTGCCAGCAGCGTAGGGGTAGCGGGCCATGAGCAGTTCTTC	TRBJ2-1	TRBD2	NA	TRBV9
CAISESTGQAQYF	TGTGCCATCAGTGAGTCAACCGGACAGGCCCAGTACTTC	TRBJ2-5	TRBD1	NA	TRBV10-3
CASSLTSGRGNEQFF	TGCGCCAGCAGCTTGACTAGCGGGAGGGGGAATGAGCAGTTCTTC	TRBJ2-1	TRBD2	few	TRBV5-1
CASSQDLAGGYEQYF	TGTGCCAGCAGCCAAGATCTAGCGGGAGGTTACGAGCAGTACTTC	TRBJ2-7	TRBD2	NA	TRBV4-2
CASSLESYEQYF	TGTGCCAGCAGCTTGGAAAGCTACGAGCAGTACTTC	TRBJ2-7	NA	NA	TRBV5-4
CASSPPRVGANVLTF	TGTGCCAGCTCACCACCCAGGGTTGGGGCCAACGTCCTGACTTTC	TRBJ2-6	NA	NA	TRBV18
CASSPDWSTDTQYF	TGTGCCAGCAGCCCTGACTGGAGCACAGATACGCAGTATTTT	TRBJ2-3	NA	few	TRBV11-2
CASSNTGVETQYF	TGTGCCAGCAGTAATACAGGGGTAGAGACCCAGTACTTC	TRBJ2-5	TRBD1	few	TRBV27
CASSVVGEGTEAFF	TGTGCCAGCAGCGTAGTTGGGGAAGGCACTGAAGCTTTCTTT	TRBJ1-1	NA	NA	TRBV9
CASSLEQGISYEQYF	TGTGCCAGCAGCTTAGAGCAGGGGATCTCCTACGAGCAGTACTTC	TRBJ2-7	NA	NA	TRBV5-4
CASSQSLGTGTEKLFF	TGCGCCAGCAGCCAGAGCTTGGGGACAGGGACTGAAAAACTGTTTTTT	TRBJ1-4	TRBD1	NA	TRBV4-1
CSVESQNPYEQYF	TGCAGCGTTGAGTCCCAGAACCCCTACGAGCAGTACTTC	TRBJ2-7	NA	NA	TRBV29-1
CASSTEQLRGAGANVLTF	TGTGCCAGTAGTACAGAGCAACTTAGGGGAGCCGGGGCCAACGTCCTGACTTTC	TRBJ2-6	NA	NA	TRBV19
CSVEAWVEGLANYGYTF	TGCAGCGTTGAGGCTTGGGTAGAGGGACTAGCTAACTATGGCTACACCTTC	TRBJ1-2	NA	NA	TRBV29-1
CASSFGKGALDEQYF	TGTGCCAGCAGCTTTGGAAAGGGGGCGTTGGACGAGCAGTACTTC	TRBJ2-7	TRBD1	NA	TRBV7-9
CASRGGLNTEAFF	TGTGCCAGCCGGGGGGGTCTGAACACTGAAGCTTTCTTT	TRBJ1-1	NA	NA	TRBV19